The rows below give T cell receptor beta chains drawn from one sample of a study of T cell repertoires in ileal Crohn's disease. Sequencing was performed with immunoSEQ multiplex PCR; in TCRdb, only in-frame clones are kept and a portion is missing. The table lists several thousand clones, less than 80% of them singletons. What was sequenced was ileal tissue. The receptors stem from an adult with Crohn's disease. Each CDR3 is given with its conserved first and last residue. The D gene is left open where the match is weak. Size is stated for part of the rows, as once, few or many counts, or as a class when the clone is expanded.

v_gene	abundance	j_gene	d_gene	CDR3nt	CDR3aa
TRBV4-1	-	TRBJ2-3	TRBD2	TGCGCCAGCAGCCCGCGGACTAGCGGGGGGGGATATTTT	CASSPRTSGGGYF
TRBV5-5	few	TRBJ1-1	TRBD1	TGTGCCAGCAGCCGGGACAGGTCTGTCCTAGGCACTGAAGCTTTCTTT	CASSRDRSVLGTEAFF
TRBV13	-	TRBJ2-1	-	TGTGCCAGCAGCTTAGCCGGCAATGAGCAGTTCTTC	CASSLAGNEQFF
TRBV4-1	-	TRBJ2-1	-	TGCGCCAGCAGCCCCCTGGCGGACTACAATGAGCAGTTCTTC	CASSPLADYNEQFF
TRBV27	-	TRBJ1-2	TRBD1	TGTGCCAGCCGACAGGGGGCGGCTGGCTACACCTTC	CASRQGAAGYTF
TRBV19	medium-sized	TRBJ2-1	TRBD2	TGTGCCAGCGCCGTTACTAGCGGCGGCGGGAATGAGCAGTTCTTC	CASAVTSGGGNEQFF
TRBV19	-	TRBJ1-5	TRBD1	TGTGCCAGTAGTATAGGACAGGGAATCGGTCAGCCCCAGCATTTT	CASSIGQGIGQPQHF
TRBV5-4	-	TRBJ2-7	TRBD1	TGTGCCAGCAGCCCGGGACAGGGCTTTTACGAGCAGTACTTC	CASSPGQGFYEQYF
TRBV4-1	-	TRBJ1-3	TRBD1	TGCGCCAGCAGCCAAGATCCCAGGGGGTCTGGAAACACCATATATTTT	CASSQDPRGSGNTIYF
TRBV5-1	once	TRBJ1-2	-	TGCGCCAGCAGCTTGGCGGGGGAGTATGGCTACACCTTC	CASSLAGEYGYTF
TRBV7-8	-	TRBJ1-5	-	TGTGCCAGCAGCTCAATTAGCAATCAGCCCCAGCATTTT	CASSSISNQPQHF
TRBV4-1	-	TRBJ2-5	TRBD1	TGCGCCAGCAGCCTCAGGGGACAGGGGGCAACAGAGACCCAGTACTTC	CASSLRGQGATETQYF
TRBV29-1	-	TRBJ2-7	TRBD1	TGCAGCGTACCGGGACAGGGCCTCTACGAGCAGTACTTC	CSVPGQGLYEQYF
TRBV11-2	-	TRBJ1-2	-	TGTGCCAGCAGCTTTGCAGGGGAGAACTATGGCTACACCTTC	CASSFAGENYGYTF
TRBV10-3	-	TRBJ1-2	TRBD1	TGTGCCATCAGTGAGCCGGGACAGTTCTATGGCTACACCTTC	CAISEPGQFYGYTF
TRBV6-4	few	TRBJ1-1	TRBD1	TGTGCCAGCAGCCTGACAGGGATGAGCACTGAAGCTTTCTTT	CASSLTGMSTEAFF
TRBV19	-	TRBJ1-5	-	TGTGCCAGTAGTAACAGGGCCAATCAGCCCCAGCATTTT	CASSNRANQPQHF
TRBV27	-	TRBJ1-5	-	TGTGCCAGCAGTTTATCACAGGGTCTAAATCAGCCCCAGCATTTT	CASSLSQGLNQPQHF
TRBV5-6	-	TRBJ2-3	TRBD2	TGTGCCAGCAGCCTCCTTCGCCTAGCGGGATCCACAGATACGCAGTATTTT	CASSLLRLAGSTDTQYF
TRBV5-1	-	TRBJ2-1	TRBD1	TGCGCCAGCAGTTTCGGACAGGGGAATGAGCAGTTCTTC	CASSFGQGNEQFF
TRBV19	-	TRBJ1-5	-	TGTGCCAGTAGTATTCGGACAGAGATGGGAAATCAGCCCCAGCATTTT	CASSIRTEMGNQPQHF
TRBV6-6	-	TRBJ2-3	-	TGTGCCAGCAACCCTGACAGCGGGGATACGCAGTATTTT	CASNPDSGDTQYF
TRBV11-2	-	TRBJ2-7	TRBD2	TGTGCCAGCAGCTTAGATCAATTGGGAGCGGGGGGCCGAACCTACGAGCAGTACTTC	CASSLDQLGAGGRTYEQYF
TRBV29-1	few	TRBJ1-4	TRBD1	TGCAGCGTTGAGAAGGGGACAGGCGGAGGTGAAAAACTGTTTTTT	CSVEKGTGGGEKLFF
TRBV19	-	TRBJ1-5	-	TGTGCCGGCGGACACAAGAATCAGCCCCAGCATTTT	CAGGHKNQPQHF
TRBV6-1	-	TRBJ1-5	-	TGTGCCAGCAGTGAAGCGTATGCCAGTCAGCCCCAGCATTTT	CASSEAYASQPQHF
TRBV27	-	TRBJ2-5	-	TGTGCCAGCAGTTTTTCTAGCAGGGGAGGGGAGACCCAGTACTTC	CASSFSSRGGETQYF
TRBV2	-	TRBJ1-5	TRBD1	TGTGCCAGCGGGGACAGGGATCAGCCCCAGCATTTT	CASGDRDQPQHF
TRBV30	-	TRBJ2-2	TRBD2	TGTGCCTGGAATAGCGGGGGGGCCGGGGAGCTGTTTTTT	CAWNSGGAGELFF
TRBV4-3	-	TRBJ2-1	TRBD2	TGCGCCAGCAGCCAAGATAGCGGGCCCTACAATGAGCAGTTCTTC	CASSQDSGPYNEQFF
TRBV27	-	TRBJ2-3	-	TGTGCCAGCATTCTACGTGGTACGCAGTATTTT	CASILRGTQYF
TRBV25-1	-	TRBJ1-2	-	TGTGCCAGCAGTGAATCCGGGTCGAACTATGGCTACACCTTC	CASSESGSNYGYTF
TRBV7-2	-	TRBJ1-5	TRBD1	TGTGCCAGCAGCTCCTCTGGGGGGACAGGGGGCAATCAGCCCCAGCATTTT	CASSSSGGTGGNQPQHF
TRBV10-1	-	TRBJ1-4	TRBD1	TGCGCCAGCATCCAACAGGGGCCAACTAATGAAAAACTGTTTTTT	CASIQQGPTNEKLFF
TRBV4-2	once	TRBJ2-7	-	TGTGCCAGCAGCCAACCGGCGGCCGGCACCTACGAGCAGTACTTC	CASSQPAAGTYEQYF
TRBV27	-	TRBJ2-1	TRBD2	TGTGCCAGCGCCCACTCAGGGGGACTAGCCAATGAGCAGTTCTTC	CASAHSGGLANEQFF